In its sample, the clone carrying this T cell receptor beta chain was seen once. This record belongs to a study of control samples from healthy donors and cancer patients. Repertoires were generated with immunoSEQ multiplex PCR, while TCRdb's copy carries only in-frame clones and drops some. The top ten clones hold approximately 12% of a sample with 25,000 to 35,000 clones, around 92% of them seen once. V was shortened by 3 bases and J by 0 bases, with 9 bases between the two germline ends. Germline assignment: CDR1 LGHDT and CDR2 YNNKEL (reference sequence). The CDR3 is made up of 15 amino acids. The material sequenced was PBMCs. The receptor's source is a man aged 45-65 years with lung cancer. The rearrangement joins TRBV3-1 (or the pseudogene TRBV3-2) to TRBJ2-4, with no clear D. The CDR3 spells CASSHNSLAKNIQYF. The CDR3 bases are TGTGCCAGCAGCCATAACAGCCTAGCCAAAAACATTCAGTACTTC.